What follows is one T cell receptor beta chain and its context. This sample was included in a study of blood T cell repertoires in COVID-19. Looking at the study overall: Nucleic acid was either cDNA or gDNA, and it came from T cells, B-cell-depleted T cells, or PBMCs.

Trimming cost V 4 bases and J 5 bases; bases outside gene matches: 10. This CDR3 has 18 residues. Germline V gene lookup returns CDR1 SGHTA and CDR2 FQGNSA. In the original processing: Reference gene primer amplification gave nucleated cell count estimates. Produced via immunoSEQ multiplex PCR; TCRdb's table is partial and in-frame only. Clone size and the V and J calls come from that table; the DNA yielded D and trimming. The sample has fewer than 110,000 clones, approximately 90% seen once. The chain joins TRBV7-2 to TRBJ2-3; 15 nucleotides line up with TRBD2. This clonotype originated in a man in his fifties or sixties with active or convalescent COVID-19. Source material: peripheral blood. Written as DNA, the CDR3 is TGTGCCAGCAGCTCCTCGGGACTAGCGGGAGGCACCGGAGATACGCAGTATTTT. This gives the protein CASSSSGLAGGTGDTQYF.